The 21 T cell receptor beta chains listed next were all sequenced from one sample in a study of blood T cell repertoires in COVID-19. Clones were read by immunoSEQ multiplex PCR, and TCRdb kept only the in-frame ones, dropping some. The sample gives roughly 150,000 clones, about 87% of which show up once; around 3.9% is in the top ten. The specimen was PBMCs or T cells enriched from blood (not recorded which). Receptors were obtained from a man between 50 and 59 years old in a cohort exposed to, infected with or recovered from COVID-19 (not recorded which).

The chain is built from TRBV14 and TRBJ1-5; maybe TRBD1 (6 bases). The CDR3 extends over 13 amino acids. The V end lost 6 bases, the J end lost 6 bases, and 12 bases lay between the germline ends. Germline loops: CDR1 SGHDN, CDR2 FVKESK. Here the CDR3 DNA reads TGTGCCAGCAGTCTAACAGGGACTCAGCCCCAGCATTTT. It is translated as CASSLTGTQPQHF.

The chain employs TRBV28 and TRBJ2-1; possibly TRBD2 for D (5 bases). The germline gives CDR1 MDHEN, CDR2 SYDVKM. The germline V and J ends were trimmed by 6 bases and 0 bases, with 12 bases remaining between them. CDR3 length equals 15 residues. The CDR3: CASRERRSSYNEQFF. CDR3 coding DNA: TGTGCCAGCAGGGAAAGGAGGAGCTCCTACAATGAGCAGTTCTTC.

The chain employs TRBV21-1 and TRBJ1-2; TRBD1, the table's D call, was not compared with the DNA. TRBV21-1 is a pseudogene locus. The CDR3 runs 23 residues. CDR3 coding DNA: TGTGCCAGCAGCAGGGACAGGGGTTCCGGTCGGTTGCGAGCCGACCCTGCTAACTATGGCTACACCTTC. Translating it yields CASSRDRGSGRLRADPANYGYTF.

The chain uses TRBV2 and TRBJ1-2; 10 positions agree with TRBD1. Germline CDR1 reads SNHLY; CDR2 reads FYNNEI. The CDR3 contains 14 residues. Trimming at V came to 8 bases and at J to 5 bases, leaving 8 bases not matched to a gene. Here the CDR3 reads CASPKGGQGYGYTF. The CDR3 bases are TGTGCCAGCCCAAAAGGGGGACAGGGGTATGGCTACACCTTC.

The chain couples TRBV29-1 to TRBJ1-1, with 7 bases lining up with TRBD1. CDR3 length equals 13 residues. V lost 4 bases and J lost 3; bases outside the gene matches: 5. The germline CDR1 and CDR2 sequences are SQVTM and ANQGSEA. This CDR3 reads CSVVRGRDTEAFF. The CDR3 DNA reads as TGCAGCGTTGTGAGGGGGCGCGACACTGAAGCTTTCTTT.

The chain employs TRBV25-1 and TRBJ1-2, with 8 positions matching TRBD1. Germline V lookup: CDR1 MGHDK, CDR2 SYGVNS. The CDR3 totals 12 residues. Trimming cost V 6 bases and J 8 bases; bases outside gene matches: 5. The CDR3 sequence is CASRTGERGYTF. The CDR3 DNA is TGTGCCAGCAGGACAGGGGAAAGGGGCTACACCTTC.

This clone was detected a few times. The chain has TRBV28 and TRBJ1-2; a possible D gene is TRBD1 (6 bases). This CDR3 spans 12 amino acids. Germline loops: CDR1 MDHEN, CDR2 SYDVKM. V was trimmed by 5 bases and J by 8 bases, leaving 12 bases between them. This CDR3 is CASSPGVRGYTF. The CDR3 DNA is TGTGCCAGCAGTCCAGGGGTAAGGGGCTACACCTTC.

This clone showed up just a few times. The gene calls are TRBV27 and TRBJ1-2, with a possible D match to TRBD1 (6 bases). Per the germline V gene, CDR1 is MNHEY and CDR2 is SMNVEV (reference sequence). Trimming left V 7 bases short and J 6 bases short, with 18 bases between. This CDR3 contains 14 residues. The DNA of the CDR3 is TGTGCCAGCAAGCGTGGGGGGGCGGGGAATGGCTACACCTTC. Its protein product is CASKRGGAGNGYTF.

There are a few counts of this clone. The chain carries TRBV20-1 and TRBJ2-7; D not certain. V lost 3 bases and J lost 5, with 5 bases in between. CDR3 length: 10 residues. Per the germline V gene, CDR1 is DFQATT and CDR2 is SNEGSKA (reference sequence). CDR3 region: CSASSHEQYF. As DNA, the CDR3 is TGCAGTGCTAGTAGCCACGAGCAGTACTTC.

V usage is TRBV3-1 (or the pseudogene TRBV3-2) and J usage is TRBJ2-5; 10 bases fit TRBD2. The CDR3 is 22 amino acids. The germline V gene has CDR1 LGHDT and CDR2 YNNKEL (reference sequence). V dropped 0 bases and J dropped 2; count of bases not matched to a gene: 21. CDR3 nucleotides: TGTGCCAGCAGCCAAGAGAGACCGATCCCTGCTTTGCTACTAGCGGGACAAGAGACCCAGTACTTC. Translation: CASSQERPIPALLLAGQETQYF.

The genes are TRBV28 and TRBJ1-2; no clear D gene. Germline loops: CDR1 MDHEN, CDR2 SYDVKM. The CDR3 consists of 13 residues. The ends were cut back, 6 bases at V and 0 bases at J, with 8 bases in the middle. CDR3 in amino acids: CASRPPANYGYTF. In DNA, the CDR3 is TGTGCCAGCAGGCCCCCAGCTAACTATGGCTACACCTTC.

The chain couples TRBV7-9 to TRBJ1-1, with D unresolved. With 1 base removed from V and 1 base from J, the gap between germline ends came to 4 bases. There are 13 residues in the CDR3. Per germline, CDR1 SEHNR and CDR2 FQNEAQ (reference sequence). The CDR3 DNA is TGTGCCAGCAGCTTAGTCGGGAACACTGAAGCTTTCTTT. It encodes CASSLVGNTEAFF.

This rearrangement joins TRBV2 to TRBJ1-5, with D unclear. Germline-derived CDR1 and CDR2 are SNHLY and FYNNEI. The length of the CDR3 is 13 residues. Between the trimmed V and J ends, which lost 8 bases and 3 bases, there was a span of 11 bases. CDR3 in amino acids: CASSGQVNQPQHF. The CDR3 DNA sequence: TGTGCCAGCTCTGGGCAGGTCAATCAGCCCCAGCATTTT.

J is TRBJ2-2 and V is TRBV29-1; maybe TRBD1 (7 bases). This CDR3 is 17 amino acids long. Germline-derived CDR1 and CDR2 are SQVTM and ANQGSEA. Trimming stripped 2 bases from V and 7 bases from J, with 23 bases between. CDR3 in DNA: TGCAGCGTTGAATCCGGCGGGAAAGGGGGCGCGATCGGGGAGCTGTTTTTT. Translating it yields CSVESGGKGGAIGELFF.

CDR3 sequence (DNA): TGTGCCAGCAGCTTGGCGGGGATGATGAGTACTGAAGCTTTCTTT. It translates to CASSLAGMMSTEAFF. The gene calls are TRBV5-4 and TRBJ1-1; the D is unclear. The CDR3 is made up of 15 amino acids. CDR1 and CDR2 from the germline V gene are SGHNT and YYREEE (reference sequence). V was trimmed by 0 bases and J by 5 bases, leaving 14 bases between them.

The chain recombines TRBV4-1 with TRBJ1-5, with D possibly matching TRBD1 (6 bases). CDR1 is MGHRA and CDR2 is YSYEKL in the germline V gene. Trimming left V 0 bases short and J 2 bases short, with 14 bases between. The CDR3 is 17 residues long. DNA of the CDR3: TGCGCCAGCAGCCAAGATGGGGGGGGCTCTGGCAATCAGCCCCAGCATTTT. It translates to CASSQDGGGSGNQPQHF.

CDR3 coding DNA: TGTGCCAGCAGTTACGGCGGGGGGCAACGCGATGGCTACACCTTC. Amino acid sequence: CASSYGGGQRDGYTF. This chain uses TRBV6-5 with TRBJ1-2; TRBD1 might be the D (6 bases). The germline V gene has CDR1 MNHEY and CDR2 SVGAGI. This CDR3 has 15 residues. V lost 2 bases, J lost 6 bases, and 16 bases lay in between.

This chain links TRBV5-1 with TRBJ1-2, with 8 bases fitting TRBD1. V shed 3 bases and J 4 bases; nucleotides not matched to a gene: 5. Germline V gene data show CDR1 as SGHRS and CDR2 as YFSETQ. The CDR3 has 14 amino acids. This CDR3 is CASSYQTGAYGYTF. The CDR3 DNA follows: TGCGCCAGCAGCTACCAGACAGGGGCCTATGGCTACACCTTC.

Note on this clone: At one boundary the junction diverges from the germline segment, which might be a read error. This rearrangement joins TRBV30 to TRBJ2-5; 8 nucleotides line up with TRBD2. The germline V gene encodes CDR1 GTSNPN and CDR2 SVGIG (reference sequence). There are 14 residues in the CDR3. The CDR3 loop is CAWRVPGAGEAQYF. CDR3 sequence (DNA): TGTGCCTGGAGGGTGCCAGGAGCGGGAGAGGCCCAGTACTTC.

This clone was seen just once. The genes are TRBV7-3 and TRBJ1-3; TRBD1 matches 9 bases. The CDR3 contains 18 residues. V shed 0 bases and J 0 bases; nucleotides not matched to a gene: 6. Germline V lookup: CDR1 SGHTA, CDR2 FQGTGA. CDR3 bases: TGTGCCAGCAGCTTAACGGGACAGGGAGGGTTCTCTGGAAACACCATATATTTT. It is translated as CASSLTGQGGFSGNTIYF.

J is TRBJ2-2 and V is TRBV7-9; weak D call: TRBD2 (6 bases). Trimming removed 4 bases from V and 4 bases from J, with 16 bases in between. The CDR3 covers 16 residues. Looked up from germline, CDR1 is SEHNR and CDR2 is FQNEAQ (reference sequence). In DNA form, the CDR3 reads TGTGCCAGCAGCTACGGACTAACTACCTTCACCGGGGAGCTGTTTTTT. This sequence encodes CASSYGLTTFTGELFF. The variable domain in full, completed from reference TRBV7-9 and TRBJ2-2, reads DTGVSQNPRHKITKRGQNVTFRCDPISEHNRLYWYRQTLGQGPEFLTYFQNEAQLEKSRLLSDRFSAERPKGSFSTLEIQRTEQGDSAMYLCASSYGLTTFTGELFFGEGSRLTVL.